Presented here are 14 T cell receptor beta chains from one specimen sequenced in a study of early T cells in non-severe SARS-CoV-2 infection (dated by TCRdb to the early 2020s). Libraries were made using 5' RACE. Sequencing was carried out with a NextSeq 500. TCRdb reanalyzed the raw reads on its own, using fastp at Q25 for trimming and MiXCR for clone calling, and kept in-frame beta chains. One record per CDR3 amino acid sequence lists the most common genes and DNA. Across this sample there are over 70,000 distinct CDR3 sequences, with roughly 14% seen only once. Together, the top ten hold roughly 6.4% of the sample. The sequenced sample consisted of whole blood. These receptors were collected from an adult who was a healthcare worker with PCR-confirmed SARS-CoV-2 infection or an uninfected control (not recorded which).

The chain links TRBV7-6 to TRBJ2-1, with 15 bases aligning to TRBD2. With V trimmed by 6 bases and J by 1 base, 10 bases remained unmatched. In germline, CDR1 is SGHVS, CDR2 FNYEAQ. The CDR3 length is 19 residues. This CDR3 is CASREWTSGRAPSYNEQFF. The DNA of the CDR3 is TGTGCCAGCAGAGAATGGACTAGCGGGAGGGCCCCATCCTACAATGAGCAGTTCTTC. Combining the CDR3 with reference TRBV7-6 and TRBJ2-1 gives the whole variable domain GAGVSQSPRYKVTKRGQDVALRCDPISGHVSLYWYRQALGQGPEFLTYFNYEAQQDKSGLPNDRFSAERPEGSISTLTIQRTEQRDSAMYRCASREWTSGRAPSYNEQFFGPGTRLTVL.

This clonotype was observed a few times. The gene calls are TRBV2 and TRBJ1-2; no firm D call. Germline CDR1 is SNHLY and CDR2 is FYNNEI. V lost 2 bases and J 7 bases, leaving 14 bases between the germline ends. The CDR3 covers 14 residues. The CDR3: CASSEMSSARGYTF. The CDR3 DNA sequence: TGTGCCAGCAGTGAAATGAGTTCGGCACGTGGCTACACCTTC.

In its sample, this clonotype was seen many times. The rearrangement uses TRBV5-1 and TRBJ2-7, with a tentative D call TRBD2 (6 bases). Trimming cost V 0 bases and J 1 base, with 11 bases left between them. The CDR3 length is 15 residues. Per the germline V gene, CDR1 is SGHRS and CDR2 is YFSETQ. CDR3 sequence (DNA): TGCGCCAGCAGCTTGGCTGCGGGACCTTCCTACGAGCAGTACTTC. This gives the protein CASSLAAGPSYEQYF.

The table lists this clonotype with a few counts. V and J are TRBV7-8 and TRBJ2-1, with 10 nucleotides matching TRBD2. The ends lost 5 bases at V and 0 bases at J; junction bases unmatched: 7. CDR3 size: 17 residues. Germline CDR1 is SGHVS and CDR2 is FQNEAQ. CDR3 in amino acids: CASSPRTSGFSYNEQFF. The CDR3 DNA is TGTGCCAGCAGCCCACGGACTAGCGGCTTCTCCTACAATGAGCAGTTCTTC.

This clonotype was counted at least ten times. The rearrangement joins TRBV11-3 to TRBJ2-1; D is unresolved. The germline CDR1 and CDR2 sequences are SGHNT and YENEEA. The CDR3 runs to 13 residues. Trimming pared 2 bases from V and 9 bases from J, leaving 11 bases between. The CDR3 region has the DNA TGTGCCAGCAGCTTAAGCAGGTACGGTGAGCAGTTCTTC. It yields the protein CASSLSRYGEQFF.

The CDR3 protein is CASSYSESSGNTIYF. In DNA form, the CDR3 reads TGTGCCAGCAGTTACTCCGAAAGCTCTGGAAACACCATATATTTT. V usage is TRBV6-5 and J usage is TRBJ1-3; no clear D gene. The germline V gene has CDR1 MNHEY and CDR2 SVGAGI. Deletions cut 0 bases from V and 0 bases from J, with 6 bases between. This CDR3 is 15 amino acids long.

This clonotype turned up a few times. This rearrangement joins TRBV4-2 to TRBJ1-3; D gene ambiguous. V was clipped by 0 bases and J by 2 bases, with 11 bases between them. This CDR3 has 16 amino acids. From germline, CDR1 is LGHNA and CDR2 YNFKEQ. The CDR3 loop is CASSQDHTFTGNTIYF. In DNA form, the CDR3 reads TGTGCCAGCAGCCAAGATCATACATTCACTGGAAACACCATATATTTT.

The V call is TRBV28, the J call TRBJ1-1; D remains unclear. The CDR3 is made up of 17 amino acids. Trimming cost V 10 bases and J 5 bases, with 29 bases left between them. Germline V lookup: CDR1 MDHEN, CDR2 SYDVKM. In nucleotides, the CDR3 is TGTGCCACCAAAAGACTTGGGGATGTTACCCTCGGGACTGAAGCTTTCTTT. Amino acid sequence: CATKRLGDVTLGTEAFF. The full variable domain, its missing parts supplied by reference TRBV28 and TRBJ1-1, is DVKVTQSSRYLVKRTGEKVFLECVQDMDHENMFWYRQDPGLGLRLIYFSYDVKMKEKGDIPEGYSVSREKKERFSLILESASTNQTSMYLCATKRLGDVTLGTEAFFGQGTRLTVV.

The chain uses TRBV7-8 and TRBJ1-5; D call uncertain. The CDR3 runs 13 residues. Deletions cut 7 bases from V and 4 bases from J, with 11 bases between. The germline CDR1 and CDR2 sequences are SGHVS and FQNEAQ. The CDR3 here is CASNPVGNQPQHF. The CDR3 DNA sequence: TGTGCCAGCAATCCGGTAGGAAATCAGCCCCAGCATTTT.

The chain combines TRBV6-5 with TRBJ2-1; D may be TRBD2 (6 bases). Germline V gene data show CDR1 as MNHEY and CDR2 as SVGAGI. This CDR3 has 18 amino acids. Trimming shortened V by 0 bases and J by 5 bases, and 20 bases separated the two germline ends. The CDR3 is CASSYSYIGTQKDNEQFF. DNA for the CDR3: TGTGCCAGCAGTTACTCGTATATCGGGACTCAGAAAGACAATGAGCAGTTCTTC.

This clonotype occurred a few times. The V and J genes are TRBV19 and TRBJ1-5; the D gene is possibly TRBD1 (5 bases). The CDR3 loop spans 15 amino acids. With 7 bases removed from V and 6 bases from J, the gap between germline ends came to 19 bases. Germline CDR1 and CDR2: LNHDA and SQIVND (reference sequence). Here the CDR3 reads CASTRRGVEGQPQHF. The CDR3 DNA sequence: TGTGCCAGTACCCGGAGGGGAGTAGAAGGTCAGCCCCAGCATTTT.

DNA of the CDR3: TGTGCCAGCAGTTATGGAGAGGGCAAGAGCTCCTACGAGCAGTACTTC. As protein: CASSYGEGKSSYEQYF. This rearrangement joins TRBV6-6 to TRBJ2-7, with D possibly TRBD2 on 5 matching bases. CDR3 length: 16 amino acids. Per germline, CDR1 MNHNY and CDR2 SVGAGI (reference sequence). V gave up 3 bases and J gave up 0 bases, with 15 bases separating them.

The chain is built from TRBV7-9 and TRBJ2-1, with D possibly being TRBD2 (5 bases). The V gene lost 4 bases and the J gene lost 4 bases, with 14 bases spanning the gap. This CDR3 contains 15 residues. Germline assignment: CDR1 SEHNR and CDR2 FQNEAQ (reference sequence). CDR3 in DNA: TGTGCCAGCAGCTCGCCGGGGATTGGGTACAATGAGCAGTTCTTC. Protein sequence: CASSSPGIGYNEQFF. The full variable domain, with the rest looked up from reference TRBV7-9 and TRBJ2-1, is DTGVSQNPRHKITKRGQNVTFRCDPISEHNRLYWYRQTLGQGPEFLTYFQNEAQLEKSRLLSDRFSAERPKGSFSTLEIQRTEQGDSAMYLCASSSPGIGYNEQFFGPGTRLTVL.

The chain joins TRBV7-2 to TRBJ2-3, with D perhaps TRBD2 (6 bases). In germline, CDR1 is SGHTA, CDR2 FQGNSA. Trimming left V 3 bases short and J 2 bases short, with 9 bases between. The CDR3 covers 14 residues. The CDR3 reads CASSLTRNTDTQYF. CDR3 nucleotides: TGTGCCAGCAGCTTGACTAGGAACACAGATACGCAGTATTTT.